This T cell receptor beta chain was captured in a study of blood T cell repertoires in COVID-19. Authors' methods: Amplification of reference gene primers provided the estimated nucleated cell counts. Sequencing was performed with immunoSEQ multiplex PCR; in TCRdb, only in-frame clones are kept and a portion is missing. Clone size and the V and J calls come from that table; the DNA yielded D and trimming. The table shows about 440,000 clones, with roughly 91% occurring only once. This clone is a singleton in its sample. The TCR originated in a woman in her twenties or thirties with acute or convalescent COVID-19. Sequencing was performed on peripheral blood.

The DNA of the CDR3 is TGCAGTGCTAGTGAGACTAGCATCTACGAGCAGTACTTC. Amino acids: CSASETSIYEQYF. The chain has TRBV20-1 and TRBJ2-7; TRBD2 agrees at 7 bases. From germline, CDR1 is DFQATT and CDR2 SNEGSKA (reference sequence). CDR3 length: 13 amino acids. Trimming took 3 bases from V and 3 from J; bases not matched to a gene: 5.